This T cell receptor (beta chain) was recorded in a study of blood T cells in healthy people across ages. The CDR3 length is 16 residues. The germline CDR1 and CDR2 sequences are MNHEY and SVGAGI. V lost 10 bases and J 2 bases, leaving 22 bases between the germline ends. Of note for this clonotype: Its antigen is still unknown.

It was with a sample-barcoded 5' primer and a J-beta primer mix that a second PCR of about 7 to 12 cycles was run. The yield of each sample was at least 3 million CDR3-containing paired-end reads. TCRdb called the 5' RACE reads again in MiXCR, with one record for every CDR3 protein. The data show 1,500,000 or so distinct CDR3 sequences, around 59% seen once. General study findings and limits: Donors of long life had a larger count of naive CD4+ cells and greater diversity than aged donors. Age advanced and TCR beta diversity per million T cells fell, roughly linearly.

The sample taken for sequencing was blood. The receptor's source is a man aged 18 to 35 in good health. The chain employs TRBV6-5 and TRBJ2-3; D assignment may be TRBD1 or TRBD2 (5 bases each). This chain's CDR3 is CATQPYRGATTDTQYF. CDR3 nucleotide sequence: TGTGCCACCCAACCTTACCGAGGGGCAACCACAGATACGCAGTATTTT.